The 18 T cell receptor beta chains given below trace back to one sample, sequenced in a study of T cells in Graves' hyperthyroidism and ophthalmopathy. Researchers took RNA transcripts and amplified the TCR beta CDR3 regions from them. HTBI primers drove first-round RT-PCR of the TCR CDR3. Each CDR3 protein gets one entry after TCRdb re-called the multiplex PCR reads with MiXCR. The sample holds a few hundred thousand distinct CDR3 sequences, roughly 15% seen once. Sample: blood. The receptors come from a woman in her sixties or seventies with Graves' ophthalmopathy.

This chain links TRBV19 with TRBJ2-1; 10 nucleotides line up with TRBD1. Germline V lookup: CDR1 LNHDA, CDR2 SQIVND (reference sequence). V lost 5 bases to trimming and J lost 6 bases; unmatched junction nucleotides: 7. The CDR3 is 15 residues long. In DNA, the CDR3 is TGTGCCAGTAGTCGCCGGGACAGGGGTTTCAATGAGCAGTTCTTC. It yields the protein CASSRRDRGFNEQFF.

This clonotype was counted a few times. In DNA, the CDR3 is TGCAGCGTCCTCCCCGACACTACAGATACGCAGTATTTT. Protein: CSVLPDTTDTQYF. The chain has TRBV29-1 and TRBJ2-3; D is unresolved. The CDR3 loop spans 13 amino acids. CDR1 SQVTM and CDR2 ANQGSEA come from the germline V gene. Trimming removed 6 bases at V and 3 bases at J, with 13 bases between.

This clonotype was found a few times. V usage is TRBV24-1 and J usage is TRBJ2-1, with a possible D match to TRBD2 (5 bases). Per the germline V gene, CDR1 is KGHDR and CDR2 is SFDVKD. The CDR3 has 12 residues. Trimming shortened V by 1 base and J by 8 bases, and 5 bases separated the two germline ends. The CDR3 protein is CATSDLLDEQFF. The DNA of the CDR3 is TGTGCCACCAGTGATTTACTAGATGAGCAGTTCTTC.

This clonotype was counted at least ten times. The chain employs TRBV6-1 and TRBJ1-3, with a weak D call TRBD1 (6 bases). V dropped 1 base and J dropped 2 bases, with 9 bases sitting between them. CDR3 length: 15 residues. CDR1 and CDR2 (germline): MNHNS, SASEGT. The CDR3 reads CASSEVEGAGNTIYF. For the CDR3, the DNA is TGTGCCAGCAGTGAAGTCGAGGGGGCTGGAAACACCATATATTTT.

The sample holds a few counts of this clonotype. This rearrangement joins TRBV2 to TRBJ2-4, with a tentative D call TRBD1 (6 bases). Germline assignment: CDR1 SNHLY and CDR2 FYNNEI. V was pared by 4 bases and J by 0 bases, with 10 bases between. The CDR3 is made up of 15 amino acids. The CDR3 DNA reads as TGTGCCAGCAGTGGACAGGAACTAGCCAAAAACATTCAGTACTTC. This sequence encodes CASSGQELAKNIQYF.

This clonotype showed up many times. The genes are TRBV30 and TRBJ2-7; a weak D match, TRBD1 (5 bases). The V and J ends lost 2 bases and 6 bases respectively, with 14 bases between them. In germline, CDR1 is GTSNPN, CDR2 SVGIG (reference sequence). This CDR3 spans 13 amino acids. CDR3 sequence: CAWSRGAGREQYF. The CDR3 region has the DNA TGTGCCTGGAGTCGTGGGGCAGGTCGCGAGCAGTACTTC.

This sequence joins TRBV19 and TRBJ1-6, with D maybe TRBD1 (6 bases). The CDR3 length is 13 residues. Trimming cost V 7 bases and J 13 bases, with 17 bases left between them. CDR1 is LNHDA, CDR2 SQIVND, per germline (reference sequence). CDR3 residues: CASISQGPRPLHF. CDR3 coding DNA: TGTGCCAGTATCTCACAGGGTCCACGGCCCCTCCACTTT.

Points on this clonotype: The junction differs from germline at one of its ends, possibly a read error. This chain uses TRBV20-1 with TRBJ2-1; possible D gene TRBD2, 7 bases. Germline CDR1 is DFQATT and CDR2 is SNEGSKA (reference sequence). The CDR3 is 16 amino acids. CDR3 DNA sequence: TGCAGTGCTAGAAGAAGGACAGCGGGGTCCTACAGTGAGCAGTTCTTC. This gives the protein CSARRRTAGSYSEQFF.

The chain recombines TRBV20-1 with TRBJ2-2, with D hard to call. Per the germline V gene, CDR1 is DFQATT and CDR2 is SNEGSKA (reference sequence). This CDR3 is built from 18 residues. Between the trimmed V and J ends, which lost 1 base and 0 bases, there was a span of 18 bases. CDR3 amino acids: CSARVVPQIHSNTGELFF. CDR3 bases: TGCAGTGCTAGAGTCGTGCCGCAGATTCACTCGAACACCGGGGAGCTGTTTTTT.

In this sample, this clonotype turned up many times. V usage is TRBV28 and J usage is TRBJ2-5, with D possibly being TRBD1 (6 bases). Germline-derived CDR1 and CDR2 are MDHEN and SYDVKM. Trimming pared 6 bases from V and 4 bases from J, leaving 15 bases between. The CDR3 runs to 14 residues. CDR3 protein: CASSVGGVVETQYF. DNA of the CDR3: TGTGCCAGCAGCGTAGGGGGAGTGGTAGAGACCCAGTACTTC.

The sample holds a few counts of this clonotype. The chain uses TRBV7-3 and TRBJ2-3, with 7 bases matching TRBD2. In germline, CDR1 is SGHTA, CDR2 FQGTGA. The CDR3 sequence is 16 residues long. Unmatched junction bases numbered 9, after V lost 1 base and J lost 5 bases. CDR3 in DNA: TGTGCCAGCAGCTTAAGGGGTGCGGGAGCGAAAGATACGCAGTATTTT. This sequence encodes CASSLRGAGAKDTQYF.

This chain uses TRBV20-1 with TRBJ2-1; 14 nucleotides align to TRBD2. The germline gives CDR1 DFQATT, CDR2 SNEGSKA (reference sequence). V gave up 5 bases and J gave up 4 bases; unmatched junction bases: 4. The CDR3 is 15 residues long. The DNA of the CDR3 is TGCAGTGCTCCGGGACTAGCGGGAGATTACAATGAGCAGTTCTTC. Amino acids: CSAPGLAGDYNEQFF.

This clonotype was counted ten times or more. J is TRBJ2-5 and V is TRBV20-1; 8 nucleotides agree with TRBD2. V was pared by 0 bases and J by 7 bases, with 7 bases of the junction left unmatched. Germline CDR1 and CDR2: DFQATT and SNEGSKA (reference sequence). The CDR3 runs 14 residues. The CDR3 region has the DNA TGCAGTGCTAGAGATCCGGGAGGGCCGGGGACCCAGTACTTC. Protein: CSARDPGGPGTQYF.

This clonotype was counted a few times. The chain couples TRBV5-8 to TRBJ2-1, with a weak D call TRBD1 (5 bases). This CDR3 is 13 amino acids long. Looked up from germline, CDR1 is SGHTS and CDR2 is YDEGEE. V was pared by 3 bases and J by 5 bases, with 9 bases between. CDR3 coding DNA: TGTGCCAGCAGCTCGACAGTCCACAATGAGCAGTTCTTC. Its translation is CASSSTVHNEQFF. The whole variable domain, remainder taken from reference TRBV5-8 and TRBJ2-1, is EAGVTQSPTHLIKTRGQQATLRCSPISGHTSVYWYQQALGLGLQFLLWYDEGEERNRGNFPPRFSGRQFPNYSSELNVNALELEDSALYLCASSSTVHNEQFFGPGTRLTVL.

This clonotype was seen many times. The chain combines TRBV7-2 with TRBJ1-2, with 7 nucleotides matching TRBD1. Per germline, CDR1 SGHTA and CDR2 FQGNSA. This CDR3 region has 14 residues. Trimming removed 3 bases from V and 2 bases from J; junction bases left unmatched: 3. The CDR3 region has the DNA TGTGCCAGCAGCTTCGGGGGACAGAACTATGGCTACACCTTC. Its protein product is CASSFGGQNYGYTF.

Worth noting for this clonotype: The germline gene is not matched at one end of the junction; a read error may be the cause. The V and J genes are TRBV28 and TRBJ2-7, with a weak D call TRBD2 (5 bases). CDR3 length: 15 residues. Germline CDR1 and CDR2: MDHEN and SYDVKM. The CDR3 loop reads CASSLGGLSSYEQCF. As DNA, the CDR3 is TGTGCCAGCAGTTTGGGCGGGTTGAGCTCCTACGAGCAGTGCTTC.

This clonotype was picked up a small number of times. This chain links TRBV18 with TRBJ2-2, with 7 nucleotides matching TRBD1. Germline V gene data show CDR1 as KGHSH and CDR2 as LQKENI. V was pared by 3 bases and J by 3 bases, with 4 bases of the junction left unmatched. The CDR3 runs to 15 residues. CDR3 amino acids: CASSPTGVDTGELFF. CDR3 sequence (DNA): TGTGCCAGCTCACCCACAGGGGTTGACACCGGGGAGCTGTTTTTT.

In its sample, this clonotype was seen many times. This chain links TRBV6-1 with TRBJ2-5, with D unresolved. This CDR3 is 14 amino acids long. Looked up from germline, CDR1 is MNHNS and CDR2 is SASEGT. V was pared by 5 bases and J by 4 bases, with 14 bases between. CDR3 sequence reads: CASSPRRTGETQYF. Written as DNA, the CDR3 is TGTGCCAGCAGTCCACGGCGGACCGGAGAGACCCAGTACTTC.